This TCR beta chain was sequenced in a study of blood T cell repertoires in COVID-19. Germline V gene data show CDR1 as SGHVS and CDR2 as FNYEAQ. Trimming stripped 4 bases from V and 11 bases from J, with 17 bases between. The CDR3 is 13 residues long. In the authors' methods: Amplification from reference gene primers served as the basis for estimated nucleated cell counts. Here immunoSEQ multiplex PCR was the method, and the copy in TCRdb shows in-frame clones only, minus some. V, J and clone size are those of that table, while D and trimming were read from the DNA. The sample holds 300,000 to 450,000 clones, approximately 89% seen once. It was during active infection that Seattle patients were enrolled and then longitudinally followed.

The genes are TRBV7-6 and TRBJ1-1, with D possibly TRBD1 on 6 matching bases. The sequenced material came from peripheral blood. The TCR sequence derives from a woman between 55 and 75 years old with COVID-19, enrolled during active disease. CDR3 in DNA: TGTGCCAGCAGCTCGTACCCAGGGGAATTGGCTTTCTTT. It translates to CASSSYPGELAFF.